This entry lists 32 T cell receptor beta chains sequenced from one sample in a study of shared clonotypes between healthy human individuals. Repertoires were generated with immunoSEQ multiplex PCR, while TCRdb's copy carries only in-frame clones and drops some. The sample includes around 1.9 million clones, about 93% seen only once; the top ten take approximately 1.7%. Only CD45RO-negative cells positively selected for CCR7 counted as naive CD8 cells, so terminally differentiated effector memory CD45RA+ cells were excluded. Sequenced input: naive CD8+ T cells from PBMCs. All receptors derive from a man younger than 35 in good health. Some clones in this sample may be carry-over from other donors' samples.

CDR3 region: CASSLDPGLAGERNEQFF. CDR3 sequence (DNA): TGTGCCAGCAGCTTAGATCCCGGGCTAGCGGGAGAGCGGAATGAGCAGTTCTTC. The chain joins TRBV11-2 to TRBJ2-1; 10 bases align to TRBD2. This CDR3 has 18 amino acids. Germline V gives CDR1 SGHAT, CDR2 FQNNGV. The V gene end was trimmed by 0 bases and the J gene end by 7 bases; junction bases not matched to a gene: 12.

The chain combines TRBV27 with TRBJ1-1, with D unresolved. Trimming shortened V by 4 bases and J by 5 bases, and 11 bases separated the two germline ends. Germline V lookup: CDR1 MNHEY, CDR2 SMNVEV (reference sequence). CDR3 length equals 13 residues. CDR3 in amino acids: CASSSAGVTEAFF. The CDR3 nucleotides are TGTGCCAGCAGTTCGGCTGGGGTTACTGAAGCTTTCTTT.

This sequence joins TRBV19 and TRBJ1-1; 7 bases match TRBD1. CDR1 LNHDA and CDR2 SQIVND come from the germline V gene (reference sequence). Trimming cost V 6 bases and J 1 base; bases outside gene matches: 5. The CDR3 totals 14 residues. The CDR3 is CASREQGPNTEAFF. In DNA form, the CDR3 reads TGTGCCAGTAGGGAACAGGGGCCGAACACTGAAGCTTTCTTT.

The chain employs TRBV9 and TRBJ2-2, with TRBD1 matching over 9 bases. This CDR3 is built from 14 residues. With 3 bases clipped from V and 7 bases from J, the junction kept 4 bases outside the gene matches. Per the germline V gene, CDR1 is SGDLS and CDR2 is YYNGEE. The CDR3 DNA reads TGTGCCAGCAGCGGGACAGGGGTTGTCGGGGAGCTGTTTTTT. It yields the protein CASSGTGVVGELFF.

V is TRBV10-3 and J is TRBJ2-1; D not resolved. The V and J ends lost 5 bases and 5 bases respectively, with 16 bases between them. From germline, CDR1 is ENHRY and CDR2 SYGVKD. The CDR3 spans 15 residues. CDR3 amino acids: CAISIFTKAHNEQFF. The DNA of the CDR3 is TGTGCCATCAGTATTTTTACGAAGGCCCACAATGAGCAGTTCTTC.

This chain connects TRBV4-2 to TRBJ2-1, with a tentative D call TRBD2 (5 bases). This CDR3 is 14 amino acids long. The V end lost 1 base, the J end lost 5 bases, and 9 bases lay between the germline ends. From germline, CDR1 is LGHNA and CDR2 YNFKEQ. The CDR3 reads CASSQAHGNNEQFF. The CDR3, as DNA: TGTGCCAGCAGCCAAGCCCACGGGAACAATGAGCAGTTCTTC.

The chain couples TRBV13 to TRBJ2-7; TRBD1 or TRBD2 may be the D gene (5 bases each). The CDR3 is made up of 16 amino acids. Germline V gene sequence: CDR1 PRHDT, CDR2 FYEKMQ (reference sequence). V gave up 5 bases and J gave up 0 bases, with 17 bases separating them. The CDR3 sequence: CASSPEGPRSSYEQYF. For the CDR3, the DNA is TGTGCCAGCAGCCCAGAGGGGCCACGCAGCTCCTACGAGCAGTACTTC.

The chain has TRBV6-1 and TRBJ2-7; possibly TRBD2 for D (5 bases). Trimming removed 7 bases from V and 3 bases from J, with 16 bases in between. This CDR3 contains 14 residues. Per germline, CDR1 MNHNS and CDR2 SASEGT. The CDR3 reads CASKAGSSIYEQYF. In nucleotides, the CDR3 is TGTGCCAGCAAGGCTGGGAGTTCCATCTACGAGCAGTACTTC.

J is TRBJ1-1 and V is TRBV4-1, with D uncertain. The V end was cut by 0 bases, the J end by 7 bases, with 12 bases between. CDR1 and CDR2 (germline): MGHRA, YSYEKL. This CDR3 has 14 amino acids. In nucleotides, the CDR3 is TGCGCCAGCAGCCAAGACTGGCCCTTCGGTGAAGCTTTCTTT. The encoded protein is CASSQDWPFGEAFF.

This chain connects TRBV7-3 to TRBJ2-1; 13 positions match TRBD2. The V segment lost 5 bases and the J segment 7 bases; nucleotides outside the gene matches: 8. The germline V gene encodes CDR1 SGHTA and CDR2 FQGTGA. The CDR3 sequence is 16 residues long. The CDR3 bases are TGTGCCAGCAGCCCCGCGAGGACTAGCGGGAGAAATGAGCAGTTCTTC. Translating it yields CASSPARTSGRNEQFF.

V and J are TRBV2 and TRBJ2-7, with a weak D call TRBD1 (5 bases). This CDR3 is 15 amino acids long. Germline V lookup: CDR1 SNHLY, CDR2 FYNNEI. The germline V and J ends were trimmed by 1 base and 1 base, with 11 bases remaining between them. The CDR3 DNA reads as TGTGCCAGCAGTGAAGGGGGCCTACCTTCCTACGAGCAGTACTTC. This sequence encodes CASSEGGLPSYEQYF. Combining the CDR3 with reference TRBV2 and TRBJ2-7 gives the whole variable domain EPEVTQTPSHQVTQMGQEVILRCVPISNHLYFYWYRQILGQKVEFLVSFYNNEISEKSEIFDDQFSVERPDGSNFTLKIRSTKLEDSAMYFCASSEGGLPSYEQYFGPGTRLTVT.

The rearrangement uses TRBV19 and TRBJ2-2, with 9 nucleotides matching TRBD2. Germline lookup yields CDR1 LNHDA and CDR2 SQIVND (reference sequence). J gave up 3 bases and V 7 bases, and 6 bases lay outside the gene matches. The CDR3 sequence is 15 residues long. The CDR3 is CASTRLAEHTGELFF. The CDR3 DNA sequence: TGTGCCAGTACGAGACTAGCGGAGCACACCGGGGAGCTGTTTTTT.

The rearrangement uses TRBV10-3 and TRBJ2-1; a weak D match, TRBD2 (6 bases). From germline, CDR1 is ENHRY and CDR2 SYGVKD. The CDR3 length is 13 residues. Trimming took 8 bases from V and 3 from J, leaving 11 bases between them. CDR3 bases: TGTGCCATCGAACGGGAGCTCTACAATGAGCAGTTCTTC. Amino acid sequence: CAIERELYNEQFF.

The chain carries TRBV28 and TRBJ2-7, with 13 positions matching TRBD2. This CDR3 has 14 amino acids. CDR1 and CDR2 from the germline V gene are MDHEN and SYDVKM. The trim removed 8 bases at V and 7 bases at J, leaving 8 bases unmatched. CDR3 in DNA: TGTGCCAGCCTACTAGCGGGAGGGCCGGGGGAGCAGTACTTC. This encodes CASLLAGGPGEQYF.

The J gene is TRBJ1-2, the V gene TRBV29-1; no definite D call. The CDR3 loop spans 12 amino acids. Trimming pared 3 bases from V and 3 bases from J, leaving 8 bases between. The V gene's germline CDR1 is SQVTM and CDR2 ANQGSEA. The CDR3 protein is CSVDPDHYGYTF. DNA of the CDR3: TGCAGCGTTGATCCGGACCACTATGGCTACACCTTC.

The chain employs TRBV13 and TRBJ2-1; TRBD2 agrees at 8 bases. In germline, CDR1 is PRHDT, CDR2 FYEKMQ (reference sequence). V lost 0 bases, J lost 6 bases, and 4 bases stayed unmatched. The CDR3 contains 15 residues. The CDR3 here is CASSLGGLGSNEQFF. CDR3 DNA: TGTGCCAGCAGCTTAGGGGGACTAGGGTCCAATGAGCAGTTCTTC.

The rearrangement links TRBV19 to TRBJ2-1, with D maybe TRBD1 (6 bases). Per germline, CDR1 LNHDA and CDR2 SQIVND (reference sequence). CDR3 length equals 20 residues. The V end lost 10 bases, the J end lost 2 bases, and 33 bases lay between the germline ends. The CDR3 bases are TGTGCCACCAACGACCCGACAGGCCGCGCCGGGCCAACCACCTACAATGAGCAGTTCTTC. It encodes CATNDPTGRAGPTTYNEQFF.

This chain links TRBV7-6 with TRBJ2-7; D may be TRBD1 (6 bases). The CDR3 contains 17 residues. CDR1 and CDR2 from the germline V gene are SGHVS and FNYEAQ. V was cut by 4 bases and J by 0 bases, with 19 bases left in between. CDR3 in DNA: TGTGCCAGCAGCTCCCTCCAGGGACAACGACTCTCCTACGAGCAGTACTTC. Translation gives CASSSLQGQRLSYEQYF. Filled out from reference TRBV7-6 and TRBJ2-7, the complete variable domain reads GAGVSQSPRYKVTKRGQDVALRCDPISGHVSLYWYRQALGQGPEFLTYFNYEAQQDKSGLPNDRFSAERPEGSISTLTIQRTEQRDSAMYRCASSSLQGQRLSYEQYFGPGTRLTVT.

The V and J genes are TRBV9 and TRBJ1-2; D is undetermined. Germline loops: CDR1 SGDLS, CDR2 YYNGEE. V gave up 3 bases and J gave up 5 bases, with 8 bases separating them. CDR3 length equals 12 residues. CDR3: CASSAGRYGYTF. The CDR3 coding sequence is TGTGCCAGCAGCGCCGGGCGTTATGGCTACACCTTC.

The rearrangement uses TRBV27 and TRBJ2-1; 11 bases agree with TRBD2. V shed 6 bases, J shed 8 bases, and the junction held 6 bases outside the gene matches. Germline V gives CDR1 MNHEY, CDR2 SMNVEV (reference sequence). There are 14 residues in the CDR3. The CDR3 DNA reads TGTGCCAGCAGCCCCGGACTAGCGGGCTATGAGCAGTTCTTC. It specifies CASSPGLAGYEQFF.

V and J are TRBV7-9 and TRBJ2-7, with unresolved D. The V and J ends lost 0 bases and 1 base respectively, with 10 bases between them. Germline CDR1 is SEHNR and CDR2 is FQNEAQ (reference sequence). This CDR3 comprises 15 residues. In nucleotides, the CDR3 is TGTGCCAGCAGCTTAGCGGTTGGGGTTTCCTACGAGCAGTACTTC. Its translation: CASSLAVGVSYEQYF.

The chain recombines TRBV27 with TRBJ1-1; 8 nucleotides align to TRBD1. From germline, CDR1 is MNHEY and CDR2 SMNVEV (reference sequence). The CDR3 covers 13 residues. The V gene end was trimmed by 7 bases and the J gene end by 5 bases; junction bases not matched to a gene: 6. The CDR3 reads CASKTGALTEAFF. CDR3 DNA: TGTGCCAGCAAGACAGGGGCGCTGACTGAAGCTTTCTTT.

CDR3 nucleotide sequence: TGTGCCAGCAGCATATGGACAGGGAACGAGCAGTACTTC. Its protein is CASSIWTGNEQYF. The J gene is TRBJ2-7, the V gene TRBV27; TRBD1 aligns across 8 bases. J was trimmed by 5 bases and V by 6 bases; bases with no gene match: 6. The CDR3 is 13 amino acids. From germline, CDR1 is MNHEY and CDR2 SMNVEV (reference sequence).

This sequence joins TRBV16 and TRBJ1-2; possibly TRBD1 for D (6 bases). Germline CDR1 reads KGHSY; CDR2 reads FQNENV. Trimming took 1 base from V and 0 from J, leaving 12 bases between them. The CDR3 loop spans 16 amino acids. The DNA of the CDR3 is TGTGCCAGCAGCCAATTCAGGGGCGCTTCTAACTATGGCTACACCTTC. Encoded protein: CASSQFRGASNYGYTF.

V usage is TRBV19 and J usage is TRBJ2-5; D is possibly TRBD1 (6 bases). The length of the CDR3 is 15 residues. The V and J ends lost 5 bases and 4 bases respectively, with 17 bases between them. Per the germline V gene, CDR1 is LNHDA and CDR2 is SQIVND (reference sequence). CDR3 bases: TGTGCCAGTAGTCGCTGGGACACAGGCAGAGAGACCCAGTACTTC. It translates to CASSRWDTGRETQYF.

This sequence joins TRBV5-4 and TRBJ1-2; tentatively, D is TRBD1 (6 bases). Deletions cut 2 bases from V and 4 bases from J, with 9 bases between. CDR3 length equals 13 residues. CDR1 SGHNT and CDR2 YYREEE come from the germline V gene (reference sequence). The CDR3 region has the DNA TGTGCCAGCAGCTTTGACAGGCCCTATGGCTACACCTTC. Protein: CASSFDRPYGYTF.

This clone is a singleton in its sample. The chain is built from TRBV9 and TRBJ1-1, with TRBD1 identical over 8 bases. Losses at the gene ends were 0 bases for V and 0 bases for J; bases not matched to a gene: 7. The CDR3 extends over 17 amino acids. Looked up from germline, CDR1 is SGDLS and CDR2 is YYNGEE. The CDR3: CASSVATGQGMNTEAFF. The CDR3 coding sequence is TGTGCCAGCAGCGTAGCTACTGGACAGGGTATGAACACTGAAGCTTTCTTT.

The rearrangement links TRBV7-6 to TRBJ2-7; D might be TRBD1 (7 bases). The CDR3 covers 17 residues. V dropped 1 base and J dropped 2 bases, with 18 bases sitting between them. CDR1 and CDR2 (germline): SGHVS, FNYEAQ. CDR3 sequence (DNA): TGTGCCAGCAGCTTAGATCGACAGGGAGGCCGGCCCTACGAGCAGTACTTC. Amino acid sequence: CASSLDRQGGRPYEQYF.

This chain joins TRBV10-2 and TRBJ2-7, with 11 bases that match TRBD2. After removal of 2 bases from V and 2 bases from J, the junction contained 5 bases not matched to a gene. Germline-derived CDR1 and CDR2 are WSHSY and SAAADI. The CDR3 runs 16 residues. The CDR3 DNA reads TGCGCCAGCAGTGAGGCGACTAGCGGGACCGCCTACGAGCAGTACTTC. Protein product: CASSEATSGTAYEQYF.

This rearrangement joins TRBV6-6 to TRBJ2-1; a weak D match, TRBD1 (5 bases). V was pared by 2 bases and J by 6 bases, with 14 bases between. Germline lookup yields CDR1 MNHNY and CDR2 SVGAGI (reference sequence). This CDR3 is 15 amino acids long. CDR3 nucleotides: TGTGCCAGCAGTTACCCAACTCGTCAGGGCAATGAGCAGTTCTTC. It translates to CASSYPTRQGNEQFF.

The chain combines TRBV19 with TRBJ2-7, with D tentatively TRBD2 (6 bases). CDR1 is LNHDA, CDR2 SQIVND, per germline (reference sequence). V lost 7 bases and J 2 bases, leaving 18 bases between the germline ends. This CDR3 comprises 15 residues. This chain's CDR3 is CASKPGVALPYEQYF. The DNA for the CDR3 is TGTGCCAGTAAGCCGGGGGTCGCCCTCCCCTACGAGCAGTACTTC.

The chain employs TRBV19 and TRBJ2-1, with 11 bases identical to TRBD2. Germline CDR1 reads LNHDA; CDR2 reads SQIVND (reference sequence). The ends lost 3 bases at V and 6 bases at J; junction bases unmatched: 4. This CDR3 is 15 amino acids long. DNA of the CDR3: TGTGCCAGTAGTATGTTAGCGGGAGGGTCCAATGAGCAGTTCTTC. Translation gives CASSMLAGGSNEQFF. The full variable domain, with the rest looked up from reference TRBV19 and TRBJ2-1, is DGGITQSPKYLFRKEGQNVTLSCEQNLNHDAMYWYRQDPGQGLRLIYYSQIVNDFQKGDIAEGYSVSREKKESFPLTVTSAQKNPTAFYLCASSMLAGGSNEQFFGPGTRLTVL.